This T cell receptor beta chain appears in the sequencing data of a study of PD-L1 blockade in urothelial cancer (TCRdb year 2017). Describing the broader study: Therapy was started in about 2014 for all patients, and atezolizumab 1,200 mg was administered intravenously every 3 weeks. Pretreatment tumor samples, along with matched peripheral blood collected serially before and after atezolizumab treatment, underwent TCR sequencing. Durable clinical benefit was defined as progression-free survival longer than 6 months, and TCR features were also tested against progression-free and overall survival. In the same patients, whole exome sequencing and RNA sequencing of pretreatment tumors were performed in addition to TCR sequencing. About 10 patients achieved durable clinical benefit and some 20 did not. Patients had an ECOG performance status of 0 or 1 and had received between 0 and 3 prior chemotherapy regimens. Twenty-five of 29 patients were identified as males with urothelial cancer of bladder origin, and a prior smoking history was reported by 18 of 29 patients. Pretreatment blood TCR-seq was available for about 28 patients, at least one posttreatment blood collection was obtained for 25 or so patients, and tumor TCR-seq was available for 25 or so patients. Somatic, immune and clinical correlates of response to PD-L1 blockade with atezolizumab in urothelial cancer were the focus of an exploratory multi-omic analysis. Blood samples were analyzed at two time points: 3 weeks after treatment start (second dose) and 6 weeks after treatment start. Blood samples gave median yields of about 150,000 T cells and some 80,000 unique TCRs, along with a median clonality of approximately 0.08. Study-level results and caveats: Improved progression-free and overall survival was found to be associated with pretreatment peripheral blood TCR clonality below the median. Among patients with durable benefit, tumor-associated TCR clones showed greater expansion in peripheral blood 3 weeks after treatment started (n of about 21, p = 0.022). Because the sample size was small (n of about 29) and many of the analyses were exploratory, the results are meant to be hypothesis-generating.

The cohort included 29 patients with locally advanced or metastatic urothelial carcinoma who were treated at Memorial Sloan Kettering on a trial protocol. Peripheral blood mononuclear cells were collected pretreatment and during treatment, with between 1 and 8 total time points per patient. The Qiagen DNeasy Blood extraction kit was used to purify genomic DNA from total PBMCs and tumor samples. Collected pretreatment and during treatment, PBMCs were isolated and stored as previously described. To estimate absolute template abundance from read counts, synthetic TCR analog templates were spiked into each PCR. The immunoSEQ assay was used to amplify TCRbeta CDR3 regions from genomic DNA with bias-controlled V and J gene primers. Sequencing of rearranged TCRbeta segments was done at approximately 20X coverage. Per the original workflow: Clustering was used to correct sequencing errors, and CDR3s were annotated against IMGT to assign V, D and J genes. Out-of-frame and stop-codon sequences were excluded, and only productive TCRbeta rearrangements were used in downstream analyses. Clonality was calculated as one minus the Shannon entropy normalized by the log of the number of unique productive sequences. Fisher's exact test with Benjamini-Hochberg correction, using a cutoff of adjusted p below 0.01, was how clones that differed between time points or between blood and tumor were identified. The source is immuneACCESS, and TCRdb retained only in-frame sequences with V and J called. Part of the clones is not carried over; for the studies checked, unresolved V genes explain less than half of this, and the remainder is unexplained. V, J and clone size derive from that table, while D and trimming were established from the DNA sequence. The table for this sample lists fewer than 40,000 clones; approximately 90% of them were counted only once. Of the sample, approximately 8.8% is held by the ten largest clones.

Worth noting for this clone: Its binding antigen is unknown. Base qualities are missing; no much larger clone stands one base away.

Its CDR3 holds 14 amino acids, cysteine through phenylalanine. Here the CDR3 DNA is all that survives: 42 bases in frame from base 1. V is cut by 3 bases and J by 1 base, and the space between the germline ends is 9 bases. CDR1 and CDR2 were assigned from the germline V gene as SGHTA and FQGNSA. The chain is encoded by TRBV7-2 joined to TRBJ1-1; the D gene identity is not certain. The TCR sequence derives from a man aged 70-80 years with urothelial cancer. The sequenced sample was PBMCs, obtained around atezolizumab (anti-PD-L1) treatment. DNA sequence: TGTGCCAGCAGCTTCGCCAACAGGAACACTGAAGCTTTCTTT. It translates to CASSFANRNTEAFF. Where the CDR3 stops, the reference TRBV7-2 and TRBJ1-1 genes take over; the full variable domain is GAGVSQSPSNKVTEKGKDVELRCDPISGHTALYWYRQSLGQGLEFLIYFQGNSAPDKSGLPSDRFSAERTGGSVSTLTIQRTQQEDSAVYLCASSFANRNTEAFFGQGTRLTVV.